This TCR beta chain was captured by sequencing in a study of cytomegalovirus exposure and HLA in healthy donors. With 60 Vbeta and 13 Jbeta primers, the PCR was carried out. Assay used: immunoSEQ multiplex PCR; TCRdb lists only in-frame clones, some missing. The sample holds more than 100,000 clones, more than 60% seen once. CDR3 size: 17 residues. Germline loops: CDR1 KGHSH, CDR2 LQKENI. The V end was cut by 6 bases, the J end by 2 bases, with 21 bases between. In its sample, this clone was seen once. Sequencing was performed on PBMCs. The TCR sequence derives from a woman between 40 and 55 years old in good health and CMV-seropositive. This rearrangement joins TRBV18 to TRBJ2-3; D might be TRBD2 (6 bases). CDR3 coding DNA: TGTGCCAGCTCCCCCCTTGGGGGTAGCGGCTACACAGATACGCAGTATTTT. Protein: CASSPLGGSGYTDTQYF.